The 20 T cell receptor beta chains listed next were all sequenced from one sample in a study of T-cell reconstitution after alpha-beta-depleted transplantation in children. Unique molecular identifiers were incorporated during preparation of the TCRbeta library. TCRdb reprocessed the PCR reads with MiXCR, giving one entry per CDR3 protein. The profile shows fewer than 95,000 distinct CDR3 sequences, 9.5% to 15% of them singletons. The source material was PBMCs from the stem cell graft donor, sampled from the stem cell graft. These receptors originate from a human donor who donated a stem cell graft to a child with inherited bone marrow failure.

The chain is built from TRBV6-4 and TRBJ2-1; D not certain. This CDR3 region has 13 residues. Germline CDR1 reads MRHNA; CDR2 reads SNTAGT. The V end was cut by 0 bases, the J end by 9 bases, with 9 bases between. CDR3 sequence: CASSDSTVGEQFF. Written as DNA, the CDR3 is TGTGCCAGCAGTGACTCGACGGTTGGTGAGCAGTTCTTC.

This clonotype appeared many times. This sequence joins TRBV5-5 and TRBJ1-5; D unresolved. The germline V gene encodes CDR1 SGHKS and CDR2 YYEKEE (reference sequence). CDR3 length: 15 amino acids. V was pared by 4 bases and J by 0 bases, with 11 bases between. The CDR3 bases are TGTGCCAGCAGCCCAGGACCGATTAGCAATCAGCCCCAGCATTTT. Translation: CASSPGPISNQPQHF. The full variable domain, completed using reference TRBV5-5 and TRBJ1-5, is DAGVTQSPTHLIKTRGQQVTLRCSPISGHKSVSWYQQVLGQGPQFIFQYYEKEERGRGNFPDRFSARQFPNYSSELNVNALLLGDSALYLCASSPGPISNQPQHFGDGTRLSIL.

This clonotype was seen a handful of times. The chain recombines TRBV27 with TRBJ1-5; D possibly corresponds to TRBD1 (5 bases). The CDR3 has 13 residues. The V gene's germline CDR1 is MNHEY and CDR2 SMNVEV (reference sequence). With 0 bases removed from V and 7 bases from J, the gap between germline ends came to 7 bases. The CDR3: CASSLSGRQPQHF. In nucleotides, the CDR3 is TGTGCCAGCAGTTTATCGGGACGGCAGCCCCAGCATTTT.

The table lists this clonotype with many counts. The CDR3 bases are TGCGCCAGCAGCGGACGGACTAGCGGGGGAACCTACGAGCAGTACTTC. Amino acid sequence: CASSGRTSGGTYEQYF. V gene TRBV5-1 combines with J gene TRBJ2-7, with 13 bases that match TRBD2. The V segment lost 4 bases and the J segment 2 bases; nucleotides outside the gene matches: 6. The CDR3 has 16 amino acids. Germline loops: CDR1 SGHRS, CDR2 YFSETQ.

Ten or more counts support this clonotype. This rearrangement joins TRBV27 to TRBJ2-1, with a possible D match to TRBD2 (5 bases). Germline V lookup: CDR1 MNHEY, CDR2 SMNVEV (reference sequence). V was pared by 2 bases and J by 4 bases, with 6 bases between. CDR3 length: 13 residues. The CDR3 protein is CASSLGLYNEQFF. As DNA, the CDR3 is TGTGCCAGCAGTTTAGGACTTTACAATGAGCAGTTCTTC.

This clonotype was counted ten times or more. The DNA of the CDR3 is TGTGCCAGCTACGCTGGAACAGTCACCTACGAGCAGTACTTC. Translated: CASYAGTVTYEQYF. The chain combines TRBV28 with TRBJ2-7; D gene unclear. The CDR3 sequence is 14 residues long. V was shortened by 8 bases and J by 2 bases, with 16 bases between the two germline ends. The germline V gene encodes CDR1 MDHEN and CDR2 SYDVKM.

This clonotype was counted between two and nine times. The CDR3, as DNA: TGTGCCAGCAGGTGGCAGGGGAATACAGATACGCAGTATTTT. Translating it yields CASRWQGNTDTQYF. The chain carries TRBV7-6 and TRBJ2-3; D is possibly TRBD1 (6 bases). The germline CDR1 and CDR2 sequences are SGHVS and FNYEAQ. Trimming pared 6 bases from V and 3 bases from J, leaving 13 bases between. This CDR3 is 14 amino acids long.

Ten or more counts support this clonotype. The chain employs TRBV7-9 and TRBJ2-5; D could derive from TRBD1 or TRBD2 (5 bases each). The CDR3 covers 16 residues. Germline CDR1 and CDR2: SEHNR and FQNEAQ (reference sequence). The V gene lost 5 bases and the J gene lost 0 bases, with 16 bases spanning the gap. The CDR3 DNA is TGTGCCAGCAGCACCCGGGACGGCTCGTACCAAGAGACCCAGTACTTC. It specifies CASSTRDGSYQETQYF.

The chain has TRBV7-9 and TRBJ1-5; no clear D gene. CDR3 size: 14 residues. V was cut by 5 bases and J by 1 base, with 9 bases left in between. Germline CDR1 reads SEHNR; CDR2 reads FQNEAQ (reference sequence). CDR3 nucleotides: TGTGCCAGCAGCACGGAGGTGAGCAATCAGCCCCAGCATTTT. Translated, it gives CASSTEVSNQPQHF.

This clonotype was counted ten times or more. This chain uses TRBV6-1 with TRBJ2-3; TRBD1 or TRBD2 may be the D gene (5 bases each). Deletions cut 4 bases from V and 0 bases from J, with 17 bases between. The CDR3 has 17 amino acids. CDR1 and CDR2 (germline): MNHNS, SASEGT. CDR3 DNA sequence: TGTGCCAGCAGTGTTGGGGGACGGGATACTAGCACAGATACGCAGTATTTT. The encoded protein is CASSVGGRDTSTDTQYF.

This clonotype was found many times. The chain carries TRBV3-1 and TRBJ1-5; no clear D. This CDR3 has 10 amino acids. Trimming removed 4 bases at V and 8 bases at J, with 3 bases between. Per the germline V gene, CDR1 is LGHDT and CDR2 is YNNKEL (reference sequence). For the CDR3, the DNA is TGTGCCAGCAGCCCAAAGCCCCAGCATTTT. This codes for CASSPKPQHF.

This rearrangement joins TRBV29-1 to TRBJ1-1, with D perhaps TRBD1 (5 bases). This CDR3 is 14 amino acids long. CDR1 SQVTM and CDR2 ANQGSEA come from the germline V gene. The V gene lost 6 bases and the J gene lost 0 bases, with 14 bases spanning the gap. The chain's CDR3 is CSVPLGGMNTEAFF. The CDR3, as DNA: TGCAGCGTGCCCTTGGGGGGAATGAACACTGAAGCTTTCTTT. The full variable domain, rest sourced from reference TRBV29-1 and TRBJ1-1, is SAVISQKPSRDICQRGTSLTIQCQVDSQVTMMFWYRQQPGQSLTLIATANQGSEATYESGFVIDKFPISRPNLTFSTLTVSNMSPEDSSIYLCSVPLGGMNTEAFFGQGTRLTVV.

The table lists this clonotype with many counts. This sequence joins TRBV3-1 and TRBJ1-1; 9 nucleotides line up with TRBD1. This CDR3 comprises 14 residues. V gave up 0 bases and J gave up 10 bases; unmatched junction bases: 6. From germline, CDR1 is LGHDT and CDR2 YNNKEL (reference sequence). This chain's CDR3 is CASSQDGTGRAAFF. In DNA form, the CDR3 reads TGTGCCAGCAGCCAAGACGGGACAGGGAGGGCAGCTTTCTTT.

Ten or more counts support this clonotype. The chain is built from TRBV19 and TRBJ2-1; D is perhaps TRBD2 (6 bases). From germline, CDR1 is LNHDA and CDR2 SQIVND (reference sequence). This CDR3 spans 15 amino acids. The V and J ends lost 5 bases and 6 bases respectively, with 17 bases between them. CDR3 amino acids: CASSYLVGGINEQFF. The CDR3 DNA sequence: TGTGCCAGTAGTTACCTAGTGGGGGGAATCAATGAGCAGTTCTTC.

This clonotype showed up many times. The V and J genes are TRBV5-1 and TRBJ2-3, with D possibly matching TRBD1 (6 bases). This CDR3 contains 14 residues. V dropped 5 bases and J dropped 2 bases, with 12 bases sitting between them. Germline loops: CDR1 SGHRS, CDR2 YFSETQ. The CDR3 sequence: CASSSGVATDTQYF. CDR3 sequence (DNA): TGCGCCAGCAGTTCAGGGGTTGCCACAGATACGCAGTATTTT.

The J gene is TRBJ1-2, the V gene TRBV11-2; D is possibly TRBD1 (5 bases). The CDR3 has 13 amino acids. Germline CDR1 reads SGHAT; CDR2 reads FQNNGV. Trimming took off 3 bases at V and 4 bases at J, with 9 bases between the two ends. CDR3 protein: CASSFGGAYGYTF. In DNA, the CDR3 is TGTGCCAGCAGCTTCGGCGGGGCCTATGGCTACACCTTC.

The gene calls are TRBV3-1 and TRBJ2-7; D may be TRBD1 or TRBD2 (5 bases each). Germline values: CDR1 LGHDT, CDR2 YNNKEL (reference sequence). Trimming stripped 10 bases from V and 2 bases from J, with 15 bases between. CDR3 length: 13 amino acids. The chain's CDR3 is CATSRQGPYEQYF. CDR3 sequence (DNA): TGTGCCACCTCCCGCCAGGGACCCTACGAGCAGTACTTC.

This clonotype was observed a handful of times. This chain joins TRBV30 and TRBJ1-2, with D perhaps TRBD1 (5 bases). Trimming removed 4 bases from V and 6 bases from J, with 18 bases in between. The CDR3 loop spans 14 amino acids. Per germline, CDR1 GTSNPN and CDR2 SVGIG (reference sequence). CDR3 sequence (DNA): TGTGCCTGGAACCGGGACGCATGGGGGAATGGCTACACCTTC. Encoded protein: CAWNRDAWGNGYTF.

This clonotype was counted ten times or more. This sequence joins TRBV6-5 and TRBJ2-7; 9 bases line up with TRBD1. Germline CDR1 is MNHEY and CDR2 is SVGAGI. Trimming at V came to 2 bases and at J to 5 bases, leaving 10 bases not matched to a gene. The CDR3 length is 16 residues. The CDR3 nucleotides are TGTGCCAGCAGTTACAACCGGGACAGGGATCAGAACGAGCAGTACTTC. It translates to CASSYNRDRDQNEQYF.

This clonotype was observed at least ten times. The gene calls are TRBV12-3 or TRBV12-4 and TRBJ1-2, with D perhaps TRBD1 (5 bases). The CDR3 has 14 amino acids. Trimming took off 6 bases at V and 7 bases at J, with 18 bases between the two ends. CDR3 in DNA: TGTGCCAGCAGCTTAATGGCAGGGTTGGGTGGCTACACCTTC. Translating it yields CASSLMAGLGGYTF.